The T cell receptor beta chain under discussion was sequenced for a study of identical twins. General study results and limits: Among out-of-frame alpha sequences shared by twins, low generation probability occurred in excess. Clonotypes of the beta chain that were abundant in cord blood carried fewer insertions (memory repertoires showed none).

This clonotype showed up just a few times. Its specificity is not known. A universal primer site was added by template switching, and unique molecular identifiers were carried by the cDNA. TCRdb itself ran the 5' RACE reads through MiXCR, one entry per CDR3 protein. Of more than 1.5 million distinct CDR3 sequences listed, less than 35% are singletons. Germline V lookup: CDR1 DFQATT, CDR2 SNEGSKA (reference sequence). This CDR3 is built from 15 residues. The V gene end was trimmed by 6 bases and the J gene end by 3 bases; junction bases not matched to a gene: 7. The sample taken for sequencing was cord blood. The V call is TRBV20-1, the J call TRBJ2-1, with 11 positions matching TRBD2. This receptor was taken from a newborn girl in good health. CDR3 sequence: CSAGGGTSGYNEQFF. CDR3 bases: TGCAGTGCGGGAGGGGGGACTAGCGGCTACAATGAGCAGTTCTTC.